These 32 T cell receptor beta chains were sequenced from one sample in a study of T cells expressing NK-cell markers. Each CDR3 protein gets one entry in TCRdb, which reprocessed the 5' RACE reads and gives no DNA. The sample totals about 260,000 distinct CDR3 sequences. Sequences were obtained from blood T cells: a sorted CD56 or NKG2C T cell subset, CD4+ or CD8+ T cells, or bulk PBMC T cells (not recorded which). These receptor sequences come from a woman between 18 and 75 years old in good health.

The CDR3: CASSGQGGPLGYGYTF. V usage is TRBV9 and J usage is TRBJ1-2. This CDR3 region has 16 residues. Looked up from germline, CDR1 is SGDLS and CDR2 is YYNGEE.

V and J are TRBV10-2 and TRBJ1-5; checking the TCRdb D call of TRBD1 is not possible without DNA. The CDR3 sequence is 17 residues long. CDR1 and CDR2 from the germline V gene are WSHSY and SAAADI. The CDR3 spells CASSERGPQYSNQPQHF.

V usage is TRBV27 and J usage is TRBJ2-5; TCRdb names TRBD1, which stays unverified in the absence of DNA. The germline V gene encodes CDR1 MNHEY and CDR2 SMNVEV (reference sequence). The CDR3 runs to 13 residues. The chain's CDR3 is CASRVGTQETQYF.

The chain carries TRBV7-2 and TRBJ2-5; as DNA is missing, the TRBD2 call by TCRdb cannot be tested. Germline V gives CDR1 SGHTA, CDR2 FQGNSA. The CDR3 totals 16 residues. The CDR3 sequence: CASSLGAREYQETQYF.

This sequence joins TRBV20-1 and TRBJ2-1; TCRdb's assignment of TRBD2 cannot be checked, as there is no DNA. Per the germline V gene, CDR1 is DFQATT and CDR2 is SNEGSKA (reference sequence). The length of the CDR3 is 15 residues. Here the CDR3 reads CSARVRAGGYNEQFF.

The J gene is TRBJ2-5, the V gene TRBV7-2; absent DNA, TCRdb's TRBD2 call cannot be checked. The CDR3 consists of 15 residues. Germline values: CDR1 SGHTA, CDR2 FQGNSA. This chain's CDR3 is CASSFSAARQETQYF. The full variable domain, in which reference TRBV7-2 and TRBJ2-5 provide the parts outside the CDR3, is GAGVSQSPSNKVTEKGKDVELRCDPISGHTALYWYRQSLGQGLEFLIYFQGNSAPDKSGLPSDRFSAERTGGSVSTLTIQRTQQEDSAVYLCASSFSAARQETQYFGPGTRLLVL.

V is TRBV7-9 and J is TRBJ2-2; without DNA, the TCRdb call of TRBD1 cannot be checked. CDR1 and CDR2 from the germline V gene are SEHNR and FQNEAQ (reference sequence). The CDR3 has 12 residues. CDR3 residues: CASSSPPGELFF.

The genes are TRBV4-1 and TRBJ1-4; the D gene TCRdb calls, TRBD1, cannot be checked with no DNA. The CDR3 is made up of 16 amino acids. CDR1 is MGHRA and CDR2 is YSYEKL in the germline V gene. Here the CDR3 reads CASSRPGQGPKEKLFF.

The genes are TRBV14 and TRBJ2-1; checking the TCRdb D call of TRBD2 is not possible without DNA. The CDR3 runs 15 residues. CDR1 SGHDN and CDR2 FVKESK come from the germline V gene. The CDR3 is CASSPRWGVGNEQFF.

CDR3 amino acids: CASSPFLAPPAKNIQYF. The rearrangement uses TRBV11-2 and TRBJ2-4; TCRdb calls TRBD2, which cannot be checked without DNA. Germline V CDR1 and CDR2: SGHAT, FQNNGV. The CDR3 spans 17 residues.

The rearrangement joins TRBV12-3 or TRBV12-4 to TRBJ1-1. CDR3 length: 12 residues. CDR3 protein: CANGDGDTEAFF.

This chain connects TRBV29-1 to TRBJ1-1. The CDR3 covers 15 residues. Germline V CDR1 and CDR2: SQVTM, ANQGSEA. The CDR3 reads CSVEVLGKENTEAFF.

This chain connects TRBV7-7 to TRBJ2-1. Germline V lookup: CDR1 SSHAT, CDR2 FNYEAQ (reference sequence). CDR3 length: 13 residues. The chain's CDR3 is CASSLEMNNEQFF.

V gene TRBV7-2 combines with J gene TRBJ1-3; lacking DNA, the TRBD1 call made by TCRdb goes unchecked. Looked up from germline, CDR1 is SGHTA and CDR2 is FQGNSA. The CDR3 runs 16 residues. The CDR3 protein is CASSSQMGAAGNTIYF.

CDR3 residues: CATSRRGGYNEQFF. The chain links TRBV15 to TRBJ2-1; TCRdb reports TRBD2, a call that lacks DNA to check it against. The CDR3 runs 14 residues. CDR1 and CDR2 from the germline V gene are LNHNV and YYDKDF (reference sequence).

The chain joins TRBV6-1 to TRBJ2-5; the TCRdb call, TRBD1, lacks DNA for checking. The CDR3 has 15 residues. Germline loops: CDR1 MNHNS, CDR2 SASEGT. CDR3 region: CASRVRDRPQETQYF.

This chain uses TRBV6-6 with TRBJ2-3; TCRdb indicates TRBD1, and absent DNA this call remains unverified. CDR3 size: 13 residues. The germline V gene encodes CDR1 MNHNY and CDR2 SVGAGI (reference sequence). This CDR3 reads CASRHRGLDTQYF.

The chain combines TRBV12-3 or TRBV12-4 with TRBJ2-4; TCRdb's D call, TRBD1, is unchecked because there is no DNA. This CDR3 contains 15 residues. The CDR3 reads CASSLVGPTASIQYF.

The CDR3 region is CASSSGTSDGYTF. The rearrangement links TRBV5-1 to TRBJ1-2; absent DNA, TCRdb's TRBD1 call cannot be checked. Germline lookup yields CDR1 SGHRS and CDR2 YFSETQ. The CDR3 runs to 13 residues.

The chain links TRBV12-3 or TRBV12-4 to TRBJ2-7; lacking DNA, the TRBD1 call made by TCRdb goes unchecked. This CDR3 is 14 amino acids long. The CDR3 region is CASTLTGGFHEQYF.

The CDR3 protein is CASSLARRLAGFTDTQYF. The chain is built from TRBV11-1 and TRBJ2-3; the D call from TCRdb, TRBD2, cannot be confirmed without DNA. The CDR3 has 18 residues. CDR1 is SGHAT, CDR2 FQDESV, per germline (reference sequence).

The rearrangement joins TRBV30 to TRBJ1-1; checking the TCRdb D call of TRBD1 is not possible without DNA. This CDR3 has 12 amino acids. Germline V lookup: CDR1 GTSNPN, CDR2 SVGIG (reference sequence). The CDR3 sequence is CAWREGITEAFF. The full variable domain, rest sourced from reference TRBV30 and TRBJ1-1, is SQTIHQWPATLVQPVGSPLSLECTVEGTSNPNLYWYRQAAGRGLQLLFYSVGIGQISSEVPQNLSASRPQDRQFILSSKKLLLSDSGFYLCAWREGITEAFFGQGTRLTVV.

The chain joins TRBV28 to TRBJ2-5; as DNA is missing, the TRBD2 call by TCRdb cannot be tested. The CDR3 runs 16 residues. The V gene's germline CDR1 is MDHEN and CDR2 SYDVKM. CDR3 sequence: CASSKSGTSGKETQYF.

This chain joins TRBV18 and TRBJ1-1; TCRdb returns TRBD1, unconfirmable since there is no DNA. Germline V CDR1 and CDR2: KGHSH, LQKENI. This CDR3 is built from 16 residues. This chain's CDR3 is CASSPRQWDVNTEAFF.

V and J are TRBV18 and TRBJ2-5. Germline V gene lookup returns CDR1 KGHSH and CDR2 LQKENI. This CDR3 comprises 11 residues. The CDR3 sequence: CASSRLETQYF.

The rearrangement links TRBV12-3 or TRBV12-4 to TRBJ2-1; TCRdb proposes TRBD1, but this gene call is untestable without DNA. The CDR3 sequence is 15 residues long. The CDR3 sequence: CASSLLRGGWNEQFF.

The J gene is TRBJ1-1, the V gene TRBV21-1; TCRdb picks TRBD1, but there is no DNA to check that call. TRBV21-1 has pseudogene status. This CDR3 comprises 12 residues. The CDR3 sequence: CASSKAGAEAFF.

The chain combines TRBV10-3 with TRBJ2-7; there is no DNA to check the TCRdb D call of TRBD1. From germline, CDR1 is ENHRY and CDR2 SYGVKD. The CDR3 has 13 residues. CDR3 protein: CASGSGTSYEQYF.

The genes are TRBV20-1 and TRBJ2-3. This CDR3 spans 14 amino acids. Germline-derived CDR1 and CDR2 are DFQATT and SNEGSKA (reference sequence). CDR3 sequence reads: CSARVNFSADTQYF.

The rearrangement links TRBV15 to TRBJ2-3. Per the germline V gene, CDR1 is LNHNV and CDR2 is YYDKDF (reference sequence). The CDR3 sequence is 15 residues long. The chain's CDR3 is CATSRELAGTDTQYF.

The chain recombines TRBV6-2 or TRBV6-3 with TRBJ2-1; the TCRdb call, TRBD2, lacks DNA for checking. CDR3 length: 15 amino acids. Germline-derived CDR1 and CDR2 are MNHEY and SVGEGT. CDR3 sequence: CASSYPRGLSNEQFF.

This chain links TRBV5-1 with TRBJ2-1. The CDR3 extends over 15 amino acids. Germline V gene sequence: CDR1 SGHRS, CDR2 YFSETQ. CDR3 residues: CASSLDGRPYNEQFF.